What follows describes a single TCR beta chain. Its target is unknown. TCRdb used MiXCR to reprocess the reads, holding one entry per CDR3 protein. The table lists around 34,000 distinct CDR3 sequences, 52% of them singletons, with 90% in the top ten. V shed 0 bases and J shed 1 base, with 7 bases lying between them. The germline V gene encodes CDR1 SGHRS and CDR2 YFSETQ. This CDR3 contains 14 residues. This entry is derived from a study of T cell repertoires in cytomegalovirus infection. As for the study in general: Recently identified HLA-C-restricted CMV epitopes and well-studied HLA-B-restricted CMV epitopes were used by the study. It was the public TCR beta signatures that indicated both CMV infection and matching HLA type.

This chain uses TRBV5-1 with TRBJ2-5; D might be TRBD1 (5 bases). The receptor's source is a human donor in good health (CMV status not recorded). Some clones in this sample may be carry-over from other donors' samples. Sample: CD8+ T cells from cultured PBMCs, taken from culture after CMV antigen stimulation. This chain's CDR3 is CASSLGQPQETQYF. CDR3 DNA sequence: TGCGCCAGCAGCTTGGGACAGCCCCAAGAGACCCAGTACTTC.